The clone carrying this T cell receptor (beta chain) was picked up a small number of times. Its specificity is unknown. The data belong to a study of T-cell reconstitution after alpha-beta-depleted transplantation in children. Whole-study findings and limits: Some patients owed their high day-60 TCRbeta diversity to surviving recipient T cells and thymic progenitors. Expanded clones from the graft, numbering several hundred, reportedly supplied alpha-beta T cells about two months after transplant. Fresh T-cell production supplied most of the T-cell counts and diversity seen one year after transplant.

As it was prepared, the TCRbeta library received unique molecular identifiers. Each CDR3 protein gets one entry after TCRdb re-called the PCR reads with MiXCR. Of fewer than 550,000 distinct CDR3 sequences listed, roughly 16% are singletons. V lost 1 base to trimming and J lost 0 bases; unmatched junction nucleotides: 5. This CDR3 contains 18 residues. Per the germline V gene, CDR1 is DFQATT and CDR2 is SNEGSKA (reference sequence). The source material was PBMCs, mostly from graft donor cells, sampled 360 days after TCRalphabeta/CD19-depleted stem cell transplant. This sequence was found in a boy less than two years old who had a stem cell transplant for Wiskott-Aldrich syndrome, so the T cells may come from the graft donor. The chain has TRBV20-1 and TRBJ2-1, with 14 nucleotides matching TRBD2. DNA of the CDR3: TGCAGTGCTAGAGTGACTAGCGGGGGGGTGGGCTCCTACAATGAGCAGTTCTTC. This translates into CSARVTSGGVGSYNEQFF.